This T cell receptor beta chain is from a study of T-cell memory formation after mild COVID-19. Germline V CDR1 and CDR2: LGHNA, YSLEER. The CDR3 consists of 14 residues. V lost 0 bases, J lost 14 bases, and 14 bases lay in between. The study's findings and limits: Most CD4+ clones that shrank were in CM and EM, while CD8+ ones turned up in EMRA. Detection of some responders pre-infection suggested pre-existing cross-reactive memory T cells participated.

Using constant-segment primers, 5'RACE produced TCR alpha and TCR beta cDNA libraries carrying sample barcodes and UMIs. TCRdb itself ran the 5' RACE reads through MiXCR, one entry per CDR3 protein. The sample lists fewer than 200,000 distinct CDR3 sequences, around 13% occurring once. Details on this clonotype: What it recognizes is unknown.

The specimen sequenced was PBMCs or a T cell subset sorted from them (not recorded which). The J gene is TRBJ1-6, the V gene TRBV4-3, with D unclear. The sequence was obtained from a man aged 18 to 29 who had mild COVID-19 (a few samples of this study predate the infection). Cell type and time point are not known. The CDR3 nucleotides read TGCGCCAGCAGCCAAGATCGTTACGCGCAGTCCCTCCACTTT. Translated: CASSQDRYAQSLHF.